In this sample, the clone carrying this TCR beta chain turned up many times. These data are taken from a study of patients and donors after allogeneic stem cell transplantation. A single record per CDR3 protein comes from TCRdb applying MiXCR to the RT-PCR reads. The data show about 160,000 distinct CDR3 sequences, about two fifths seen once. Germline V CDR1 and CDR2: MDHEN, SYDVKM. The J segment lost 7 bases and the V segment lost 4 bases, leaving 10 bases of the junction unmatched. This CDR3 has 16 residues. The chain employs TRBV28 and TRBJ1-6; 7 positions agree with TRBD1. Sequenced: blood, either unsorted or a sorted T cell fraction (not recorded which). The receptor was derived from a human donor who was either an allogeneic HSCT recipient or a stem cell or donor lymphocyte infusion donor (not recorded which). It is not recorded whose cells these are; they may come from a transplant donor. The CDR3 DNA reads as TGTGCCAGCAGTTCAATCCAGGGACAGCCAAATTCACCCCTCCACTTT. Protein product: CASSSIQGQPNSPLHF.